Shown below are 21 T cell receptor beta chains from a single sample sequenced in a study of siplizumab effects on memory and regulatory T cells. Here immunoSEQ multiplex PCR was the method, and the copy in TCRdb shows in-frame clones only, minus some. The data hold 100,000 or so clones, with around 90% observed a single time. The sample comprised CD4+ T cells sorted from blood. The receptors here all came from a human donor in good health.

The chain employs TRBV5-8 and TRBJ1-5; D is perhaps TRBD1 (6 bases). Germline loops: CDR1 SGHTS, CDR2 YDEGEE. The CDR3 extends over 17 amino acids. V was pared by 2 bases and J by 7 bases, with 22 bases between. For the CDR3, the DNA is TGTGCCAGCAGCTTTAATTGGGGACAAGGCCGAGGACAGCCCCAGCATTTT. Its protein product is CASSFNWGQGRGQPQHF.

This clone was picked up a small number of times. V usage is TRBV2 and J usage is TRBJ2-1; the match to TRBD2 covers 10 bases. V shed 0 bases and J 3 bases; nucleotides not matched to a gene: 5. The germline gives CDR1 SNHLY, CDR2 FYNNEI. This CDR3 is 17 amino acids long. CDR3 sequence (DNA): TGTGCCAGCAGTGAAGCGTCGGCTAGCGGGAGCTACAATGAGCAGTTCTTC. Protein product: CASSEASASGSYNEQFF.

This clone was seen only once. This chain uses TRBV5-5 with TRBJ2-1; 7 bases fit TRBD2. The CDR3 spans 13 residues. Per the germline V gene, CDR1 is SGHKS and CDR2 is YYEKEE (reference sequence). J gave up 8 bases and V 7 bases, and 9 bases lay outside the gene matches. In nucleotides, the CDR3 is TGTGCCAGCGGGAGGGGTTTCGGCGATGAGCAGTTCTTC. It encodes CASGRGFGDEQFF. Looking up the rest from reference TRBV5-5 and TRBJ2-1 gives the full variable domain: DAGVTQSPTHLIKTRGQQVTLRCSPISGHKSVSWYQQVLGQGPQFIFQYYEKEERGRGNFPDRFSARQFPNYSSELNVNALLLGDSALYLCASGRGFGDEQFFGPGTRLTVL.

The V and J genes are TRBV5-1 and TRBJ2-7; TRBD2 agrees at 7 bases. Germline lookup yields CDR1 SGHRS and CDR2 YFSETQ. There are 15 residues in the CDR3. With V trimmed by 5 bases and J by 0 bases, 8 bases remained unmatched. The CDR3 DNA reads TGCGCCAGCAGGAGGGAGCGGGGCAGCTCCTACGAGCAGTACTTC. It translates to CASRRERGSSYEQYF.

The chain combines TRBV4-1 with TRBJ2-7; the D gene is possibly TRBD1 (9 bases). The V and J ends lost 0 bases and 4 bases respectively, with 16 bases between them. The CDR3 is 16 amino acids. The germline gives CDR1 MGHRA, CDR2 YSYEKL. The CDR3 spells CASSQDSGTGSYEQYF. The CDR3 DNA follows: TGCGCCAGCAGCCAAGATAGCGGGACAGGGTCTTACGAGCAGTACTTC.

Concerning this clone itself: Within the sample, other DNA sequences also encode this same CDR3. The genes are TRBV30 and TRBJ1-2; a possible D gene is TRBD1 (6 bases). Trimming left V 5 bases short and J 9 bases short, with 13 bases between. The germline V gene has CDR1 GTSNPN and CDR2 SVGIG (reference sequence). The CDR3 spans 11 residues. CDR3 DNA sequence: TGTGCCTGGGGTCGAGGGGGTAGCTACACCTTC. It specifies CAWGRGGSYTF.

The chain recombines TRBV20-1 with TRBJ2-7, with D uncertain. With 5 bases removed from V and 3 bases from J, the gap between germline ends came to 8 bases. This CDR3 contains 11 residues. The germline gives CDR1 DFQATT, CDR2 SNEGSKA (reference sequence). The CDR3 DNA is TGCAGTGCTGTAAGCGTCTACGAGCAGTACTTC. Translation: CSAVSVYEQYF.

The chain uses TRBV28 and TRBJ2-7; D is unclear. V was shortened by 6 bases and J by 0 bases, with 12 bases between the two germline ends. From germline, CDR1 is MDHEN and CDR2 SYDVKM. The CDR3 extends over 14 amino acids. The CDR3 here is CASRNYGGSYEQYF. In DNA, the CDR3 is TGTGCCAGCAGAAATTACGGCGGCTCCTACGAGCAGTACTTC.

The chain is built from TRBV10-1 and TRBJ2-5, with D possibly TRBD1 on 6 matching bases. Germline lookup yields CDR1 WNHNN and CDR2 SYGVQD (reference sequence). Trimming took off 3 bases at V and 5 bases at J, with 13 bases between the two ends. The CDR3 consists of 14 residues. The CDR3 DNA reads TGCGCCAGCAGTGAATCGCCAGGGGAGGAGACCCAGTACTTC. This sequence encodes CASSESPGEETQYF.

V gene TRBV20-1 combines with J gene TRBJ2-3; D remains ambiguous. This CDR3 has 11 residues. CDR1 DFQATT and CDR2 SNEGSKA come from the germline V gene (reference sequence). V was trimmed by 2 bases and J by 4 bases, leaving 4 bases between them. The CDR3 reads CSARWADTQYF. The DNA for the CDR3 is TGCAGTGCTAGATGGGCAGATACGCAGTATTTT.

The chain carries TRBV6-1 and TRBJ1-5, with D perhaps TRBD1 (5 bases). In germline, CDR1 is MNHNS, CDR2 SASEGT. The CDR3 is made up of 15 amino acids. V lost 5 bases, J lost 4 bases, and 15 bases lay in between. The CDR3 DNA reads as TGTGCCAGCAGTAAACCCTCCGGGGGAAATCAGCCCCAGCATTTT. This encodes CASSKPSGGNQPQHF.

CDR3 bases: TGTGCCAGCAGCTCCCGGCCCCGTACGTTAGGAGGGGTGGCAGATACGCAGTATTTT. Protein: CASSSRPRTLGGVADTQYF. The chain is built from TRBV7-3 and TRBJ2-3, with a weak D call TRBD2 (6 bases). Trimming pared 4 bases from V and 4 bases from J, leaving 27 bases between. Germline CDR1 is SGHTA and CDR2 is FQGTGA. The CDR3 runs to 19 residues. Full variable domain (missing parts from reference TRBV7-3 and TRBJ2-3): GAGVSQTPSNKVTEKGKYVELRCDPISGHTALYWYRQSLGQGPEFLIYFQGTGAADDSGLPNDRFFAVRPEGSVSTLKIQRTERGDSAVYLCASSSRPRTLGGVADTQYFGPGTRLTVL.

The chain combines TRBV7-9 with TRBJ2-2; perhaps TRBD2 as D (6 bases). CDR1 is SEHNR and CDR2 is FQNEAQ in the germline V gene (reference sequence). CDR3 size: 15 residues. V was trimmed by 5 bases and J by 4 bases, leaving 14 bases between them. The CDR3 sequence is CASSHGGIGTGELFF. The CDR3 DNA reads as TGTGCCAGCAGCCATGGAGGGATCGGCACCGGGGAGCTGTTTTTT.

The chain links TRBV28 to TRBJ1-2; D is uncertain. The CDR3 has 14 residues. Germline V gene lookup returns CDR1 MDHEN and CDR2 SYDVKM. V was clipped by 5 bases and J by 2 bases, with 12 bases between them. CDR3 region: CASSLIRINYGYTF. The CDR3 nucleotides read TGTGCCAGCAGTCTTATAAGGATAAACTATGGCTACACCTTC.

V and J are TRBV7-6 and TRBJ2-2; 12 bases are shared with TRBD2. CDR1 SGHVS and CDR2 FNYEAQ come from the germline V gene. CDR3 length: 18 amino acids. V was clipped by 1 base and J by 1 base; unmatched bases: 4. CDR3 sequence (DNA): TGTGCCAGCAGCTTAGAGGGGGGACTAGCGGGGAACACCGGGGAGCTGTTTTTT. This encodes CASSLEGGLAGNTGELFF. Full variable domain (rest looked up from reference TRBV7-6 and TRBJ2-2): GAGVSQSPRYKVTKRGQDVALRCDPISGHVSLYWYRQALGQGPEFLTYFNYEAQQDKSGLPNDRFSAERPEGSISTLTIQRTEQRDSAMYRCASSLEGGLAGNTGELFFGEGSRLTVL.

The chain employs TRBV6-1 and TRBJ2-3; D possibly corresponds to TRBD2 (5 bases). Germline CDR1 reads MNHNS; CDR2 reads SASEGT. The CDR3 has 14 residues. V was pared by 10 bases and J by 2 bases, with 16 bases between. In nucleotides, the CDR3 is TGTGCCACCCTGAGCGGAACTGACACAGATACGCAGTATTTT. Translating gives CATLSGTDTDTQYF.

The chain employs TRBV5-1 and TRBJ2-5; a weak D match, TRBD1 (5 bases). Germline loops: CDR1 SGHRS, CDR2 YFSETQ. Trimming took 3 bases from V and 0 from J, leaving 9 bases between them. The CDR3 contains 14 residues. CDR3 coding DNA: TGCGCCAGCAGCTGGCAGGACAACCAAGAGACCCAGTACTTC. Its protein is CASSWQDNQETQYF.

The chain carries TRBV7-2 and TRBJ1-5; D not certain. V was trimmed by 5 bases and J by 3 bases, leaving 11 bases between them. Germline-derived CDR1 and CDR2 are SGHTA and FQGNSA. CDR3 length: 14 residues. The CDR3 bases are TGTGCCAGCAGCCTACGTAATACCAATCAGCCCCAGCATTTT. It yields the protein CASSLRNTNQPQHF. Variable domain in full (rest from reference TRBV7-2 and TRBJ1-5): GAGVSQSPSNKVTEKGKDVELRCDPISGHTALYWYRQSLGQGLEFLIYFQGNSAPDKSGLPSDRFSAERTGGSVSTLTIQRTQQEDSAVYLCASSLRNTNQPQHFGDGTRLSIL.

The chain joins TRBV5-1 to TRBJ2-7; 8 positions match TRBD2. Trimming at V came to 4 bases and at J to 1 base, leaving 10 bases not matched to a gene. Germline V lookup: CDR1 SGHRS, CDR2 YFSETQ. This CDR3 is built from 16 residues. CDR3 sequence reads: CASSPSRPSGSYEQYF. Written as DNA, the CDR3 is TGCGCCAGCAGCCCCTCCCGCCCTAGCGGGTCCTACGAGCAGTACTTC.

This clone was found once. V gene TRBV7-9 combines with J gene TRBJ2-2, with a weak D call TRBD1 (6 bases). The V gene's germline CDR1 is SEHNR and CDR2 FQNEAQ (reference sequence). The CDR3 has 12 amino acids. Trimming cost V 4 bases and J 11 bases, with 11 bases left between them. The CDR3 here is CASSSGQLELFF. Written as DNA, the CDR3 is TGTGCCAGCAGCTCCGGACAGTTAGAGCTGTTTTTT.

The rearrangement links TRBV11-2 to TRBJ2-7, with D hard to call. This CDR3 is built from 15 residues. Trimming cost V 5 bases and J 1 base, with 15 bases left between them. Germline-derived CDR1 and CDR2 are SGHAT and FQNNGV. CDR3 sequence reads: CASSRHTTVSYEQYF. The CDR3 nucleotides are TGTGCCAGCAGCCGGCACACTACAGTTTCCTACGAGCAGTACTTC. The full variable domain, completed using reference TRBV11-2 and TRBJ2-7, is EAGVAQSPRYKIIEKRQSVAFWCNPISGHATLYWYQQILGQGPKLLIQFQNNGVVDDSQLPKDRFSAERLKGVDSTLKIQPAKLEDSAVYLCASSRHTTVSYEQYFGPGTRLTVT.